This T cell receptor beta chain was recovered during a study of blood T cell repertoires in COVID-19. At the level of the study: Whether acute or convalescent, the COVID-19 samples came from the United States, Italy and Spain. PBMCs, B-cell-depleted T cells, or T cells were the source of the cDNA or gDNA that made up the material.

Assay used: immunoSEQ multiplex PCR; TCRdb lists only in-frame clones, some missing. The sample yields around 55,000 clones, 90% seen once. V gave up 4 bases and J gave up 8 bases, with 12 bases separating them. Germline lookup yields CDR1 SGHRS and CDR2 YFSETQ. This CDR3 has 12 residues. This clone was seen a few times. The receptor's source is a human donor with active COVID-19. The donor label of this sample is uncertain. The J gene is TRBJ1-2, the V gene TRBV5-1; D is possibly TRBD1 (5 bases). Sequences were obtained from peripheral blood. The CDR3 region has the DNA TGCGCCAGCAGCCCGGGGGACCAAGGCTACACCTTC. Amino acids: CASSPGDQGYTF. The whole variable domain, remainder taken from reference TRBV5-1 and TRBJ1-2, is KAGVTQTPRYLIKTRGQQVTLSCSPISGHRSVSWYQQTPGQGLQFLFEYFSETQRNKGNFPGRFSGRQFSNSRSEMNVSTLELGDSALYLCASSPGDQGYTFGSGTRLTVV.